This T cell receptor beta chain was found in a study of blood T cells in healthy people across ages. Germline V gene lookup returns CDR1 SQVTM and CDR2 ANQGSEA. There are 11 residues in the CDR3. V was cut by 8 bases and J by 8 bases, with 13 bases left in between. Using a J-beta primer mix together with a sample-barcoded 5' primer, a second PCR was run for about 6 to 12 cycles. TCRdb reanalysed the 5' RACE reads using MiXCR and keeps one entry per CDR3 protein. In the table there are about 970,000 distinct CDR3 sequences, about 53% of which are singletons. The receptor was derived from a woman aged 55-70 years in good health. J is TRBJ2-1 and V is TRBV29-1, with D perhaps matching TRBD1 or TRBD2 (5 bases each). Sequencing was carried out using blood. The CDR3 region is CSWGLSHEQFF. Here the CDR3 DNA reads TGCAGCTGGGGGTTGTCTCATGAGCAGTTCTTC.